This T cell receptor beta chain came from a study of long-term antiretroviral therapy in people with HIV. Study-wide results and limits: Repertoires from HIV showed CDR3 length ranges narrower than those of controls.

With respect to this clone: Its antigen is still unknown.

Post-ART PBMC samples numbered at least two per donor, and pre-ART ones at least one. V was pared by 4 bases and J by 8 bases, with 12 bases between. The CDR3 sequence is 12 residues long. Germline V gene lookup returns CDR1 SQVTM and CDR2 ANQGSEA. Investigators performed immunoSEQ version v3.0 at survey level. Sequencing used immunoSEQ multiplex PCR; TCRdb keeps in-frame clones, though not all of them. Among around 30,000 clones listed, 85% were seen once. This TCR was sampled from a man aged 35-49 years with HIV. This sequence joins TRBV29-1 and TRBJ2-1, with D tentatively TRBD2 (5 bases). The source was unsorted PBMCs, collected 2.3 years after starting antiretroviral therapy. This CDR3 reads CSVVMISDEQFF. DNA of the CDR3: TGCAGCGTTGTCATGATTAGCGATGAGCAGTTCTTC.